This T cell receptor beta chain derives from a study of radiotherapy plus CTLA-4 blockade in lung cancer. Study-level information: Of all patients, approximately 20% responded objectively and 25% to 35% showed disease control. Study-wide points: Subsequent to radiotherapy plus ipilimumab, tumor-derived TCR clones underwent expansion in blood. Best predicting response, reportedly, were early blood T cell clone dynamics, with interferon-beta.

Ipilimumab-mediated CTLA-4 blockade plus focal radiation was given to patients having chemo-refractory metastatic non-small-cell lung cancer. TCRdb's copy holds only in-frame clones and misses some; the assay was immunoSEQ multiplex PCR. The table records roughly 110,000 clones, 81% of them present only once. V lost 4 bases and J lost 4; bases outside the gene matches: 10. CDR3 length: 16 residues. CDR1 and CDR2 (germline): SGDLS, YYNGEE. As for this clone: Its specificity is unknown.

The sequencing used peripheral blood, collected from a patient treated with radiotherapy plus ipilimumab. This chain joins TRBV9 and TRBJ2-7; 11 bases agree with TRBD1. This TCR came from a human donor with non-small cell lung cancer that progressed on radiotherapy plus ipilimumab. Some clones in this sample may be carry-over from other donors' samples. CDR3 sequence: CASSPHPGTGGYEQYF. CDR3 nucleotides: TGTGCCAGCAGCCCTCACCCCGGGACAGGGGGATACGAGCAGTACTTC. The whole variable domain, remainder taken from reference TRBV9 and TRBJ2-7, is DSGVTQTPKHLITATGQRVTLRCSPRSGDLSVYWYQQSLDQGLQFLIQYYNGEERAKGNILERFSAQQFPDLHSELNLSSLELGDSALYFCASSPHPGTGGYEQYFGPGTRLTVT.